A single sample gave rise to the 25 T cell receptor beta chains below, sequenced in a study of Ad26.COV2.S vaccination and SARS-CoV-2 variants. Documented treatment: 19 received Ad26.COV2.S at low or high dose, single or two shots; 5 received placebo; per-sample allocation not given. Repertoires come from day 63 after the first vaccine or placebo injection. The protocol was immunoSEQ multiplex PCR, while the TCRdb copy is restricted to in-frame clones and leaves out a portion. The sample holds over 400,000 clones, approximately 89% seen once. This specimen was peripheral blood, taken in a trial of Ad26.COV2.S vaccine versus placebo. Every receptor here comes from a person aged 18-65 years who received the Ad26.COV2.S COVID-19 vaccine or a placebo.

The DNA for the CDR3 is TGTGCCAGCAGCTACACACAGGGGATCGGCTACACCTTC. It translates to CASSYTQGIGYTF. The rearrangement joins TRBV7-6 to TRBJ1-2; 7 nucleotides agree with TRBD1. CDR3 size: 13 residues. Trimming at V came to 4 bases and at J to 8 bases, leaving 7 bases not matched to a gene. The germline gives CDR1 SGHVS, CDR2 FNYEAQ.

This CDR3 is CASRADRVYGYTF. CDR3 DNA: TGTGCCAGCAGGGCGGACAGGGTCTATGGCTACACCTTC. The chain carries TRBV2 and TRBJ1-2; 8 nucleotides align to TRBD1. Germline V CDR1 and CDR2: SNHLY, FYNNEI. V lost 6 bases, J lost 4 bases, and 4 bases stayed unmatched. The CDR3 runs to 13 residues.

In nucleotides, the CDR3 is TGTGCCATCATGATTTTTGCGGGAGGGCCCAAGGGTCCCGGGGAGCTGTTTTTT. This codes for CAIMIFAGGPKGPGELFF. This chain joins TRBV10-3 and TRBJ2-2, with 9 bases aligning to TRBD2. The J segment lost 6 bases and the V segment lost 7 bases, leaving 18 bases of the junction unmatched. Germline CDR1 reads ENHRY; CDR2 reads SYGVKD. The CDR3 runs to 18 residues.

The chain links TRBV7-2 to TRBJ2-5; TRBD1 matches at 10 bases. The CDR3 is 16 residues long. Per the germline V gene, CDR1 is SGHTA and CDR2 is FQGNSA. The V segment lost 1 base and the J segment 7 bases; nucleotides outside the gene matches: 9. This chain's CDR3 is CASSLGGQGLSVTQYF. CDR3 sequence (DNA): TGTGCCAGCAGCTTAGGGGGACAGGGGCTTTCGGTGACCCAGTACTTC.

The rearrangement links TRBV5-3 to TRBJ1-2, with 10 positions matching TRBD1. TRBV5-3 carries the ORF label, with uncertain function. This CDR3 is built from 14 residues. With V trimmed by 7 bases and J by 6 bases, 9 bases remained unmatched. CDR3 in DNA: TGTGCCAGAGCATATACGGACAGGGGGGATGGCTACACCTTC. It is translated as CARAYTDRGDGYTF.

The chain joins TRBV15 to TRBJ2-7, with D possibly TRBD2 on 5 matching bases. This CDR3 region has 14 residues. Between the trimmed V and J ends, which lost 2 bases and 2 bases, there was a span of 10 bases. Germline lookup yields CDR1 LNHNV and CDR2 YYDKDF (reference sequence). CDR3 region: CATSRFAGAYEQYV. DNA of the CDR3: TGTGCCACCAGCAGATTCGCGGGTGCCTACGAGCAGTACGTC.

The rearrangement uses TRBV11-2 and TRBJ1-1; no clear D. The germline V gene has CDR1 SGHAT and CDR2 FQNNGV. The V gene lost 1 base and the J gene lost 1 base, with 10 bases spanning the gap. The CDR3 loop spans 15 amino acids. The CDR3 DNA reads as TGTGCCAGCAGCTTAGGGCCCGAACCGAACACTGAAGCTTTCTTT. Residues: CASSLGPEPNTEAFF.

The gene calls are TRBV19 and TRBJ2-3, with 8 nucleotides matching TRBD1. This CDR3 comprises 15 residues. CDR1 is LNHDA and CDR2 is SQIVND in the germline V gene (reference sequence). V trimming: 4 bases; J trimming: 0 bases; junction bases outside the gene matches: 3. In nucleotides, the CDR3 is TGTGCCAGTAGTAGTGGACAGGGAAGCACAGATACGCAGTATTTT. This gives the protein CASSSGQGSTDTQYF.

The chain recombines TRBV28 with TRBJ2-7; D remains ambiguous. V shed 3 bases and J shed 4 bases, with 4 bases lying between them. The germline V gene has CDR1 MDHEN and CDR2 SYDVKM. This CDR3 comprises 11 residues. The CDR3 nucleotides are TGTGCCAGCAGTTTCGGGTACGAGCAGTACTTC. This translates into CASSFGYEQYF.

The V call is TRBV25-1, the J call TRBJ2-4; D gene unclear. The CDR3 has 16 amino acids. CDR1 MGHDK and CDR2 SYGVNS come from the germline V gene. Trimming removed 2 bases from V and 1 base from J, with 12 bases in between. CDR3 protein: CASSEDYLGAKNIQYF. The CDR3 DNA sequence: TGTGCCAGCAGTGAAGATTACCTTGGGGCCAAAAACATTCAGTACTTC.

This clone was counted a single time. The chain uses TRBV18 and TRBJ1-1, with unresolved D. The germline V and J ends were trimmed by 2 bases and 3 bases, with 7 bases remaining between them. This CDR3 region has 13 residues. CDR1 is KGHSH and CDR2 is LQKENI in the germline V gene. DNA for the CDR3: TGTGCCAGCTCACCAGGCTGGGACACTGAAGCTTTCTTT. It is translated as CASSPGWDTEAFF.

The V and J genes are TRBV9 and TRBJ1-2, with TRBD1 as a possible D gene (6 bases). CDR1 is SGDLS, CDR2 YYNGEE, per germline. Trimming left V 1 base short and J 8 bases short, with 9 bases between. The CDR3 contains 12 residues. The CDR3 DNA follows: TGTGCCAGCAGCGTACCCAGGGGAGGCTACACCTTC. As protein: CASSVPRGGYTF. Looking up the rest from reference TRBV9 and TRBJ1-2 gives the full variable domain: DSGVTQTPKHLITATGQRVTLRCSPRSGDLSVYWYQQSLDQGLQFLIQYYNGEERAKGNILERFSAQQFPDLHSELNLSSLELGDSALYFCASSVPRGGYTFGSGTRLTVV.

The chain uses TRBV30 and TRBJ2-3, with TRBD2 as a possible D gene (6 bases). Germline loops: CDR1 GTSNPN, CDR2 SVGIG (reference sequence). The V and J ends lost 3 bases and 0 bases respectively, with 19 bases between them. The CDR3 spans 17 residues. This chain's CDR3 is CAWSPAPGAESTDTQYF. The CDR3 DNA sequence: TGTGCCTGGAGCCCGGCACCGGGAGCGGAGAGCACAGATACGCAGTATTTT.

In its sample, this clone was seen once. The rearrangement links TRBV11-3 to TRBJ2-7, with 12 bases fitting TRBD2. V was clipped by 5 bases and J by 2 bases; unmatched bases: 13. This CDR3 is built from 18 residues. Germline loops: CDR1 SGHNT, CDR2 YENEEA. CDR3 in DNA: TGTGCCAGCAGCGCCCGGCTAGCGGGGGGGCCGTGCGCCTACGAGCAGTACTTC. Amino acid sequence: CASSARLAGGPCAYEQYF.

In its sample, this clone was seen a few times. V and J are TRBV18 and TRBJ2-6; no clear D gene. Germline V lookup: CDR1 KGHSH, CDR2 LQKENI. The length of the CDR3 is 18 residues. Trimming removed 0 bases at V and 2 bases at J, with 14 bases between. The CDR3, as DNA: TGTGCCAGCTCACCACCGTGGAGTGAGAGCCCTGGGGCCAACGTCCTGACTTTC. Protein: CASSPPWSESPGANVLTF.

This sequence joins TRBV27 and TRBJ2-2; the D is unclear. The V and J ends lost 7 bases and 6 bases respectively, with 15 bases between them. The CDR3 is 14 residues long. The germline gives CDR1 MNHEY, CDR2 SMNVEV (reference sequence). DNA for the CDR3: TGTGCCAGCATCTCGAGGCAGTTCCCCGGGGAGCTGTTTTTT. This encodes CASISRQFPGELFF.

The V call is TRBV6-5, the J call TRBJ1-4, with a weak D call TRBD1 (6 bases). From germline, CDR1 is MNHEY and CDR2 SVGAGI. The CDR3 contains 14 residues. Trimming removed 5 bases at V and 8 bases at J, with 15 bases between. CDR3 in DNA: TGTGCCAGCAGTCAACAGGGCCTATTGGAAAAACTGTTTTTT. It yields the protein CASSQQGLLEKLFF.

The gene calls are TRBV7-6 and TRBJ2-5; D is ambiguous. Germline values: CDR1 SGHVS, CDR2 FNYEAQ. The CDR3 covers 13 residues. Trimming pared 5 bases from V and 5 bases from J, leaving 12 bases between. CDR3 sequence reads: CASSPFAIETQYF. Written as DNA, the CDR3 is TGTGCCAGCAGCCCCTTCGCGATCGAGACCCAGTACTTC.

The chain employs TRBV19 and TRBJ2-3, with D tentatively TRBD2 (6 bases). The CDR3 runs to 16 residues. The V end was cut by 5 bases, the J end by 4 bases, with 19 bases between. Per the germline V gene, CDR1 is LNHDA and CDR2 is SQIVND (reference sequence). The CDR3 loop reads CASSYRGEAKSDTQYF. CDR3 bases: TGTGCCAGTAGTTACCGCGGGGAGGCTAAGTCAGATACGCAGTATTTT.

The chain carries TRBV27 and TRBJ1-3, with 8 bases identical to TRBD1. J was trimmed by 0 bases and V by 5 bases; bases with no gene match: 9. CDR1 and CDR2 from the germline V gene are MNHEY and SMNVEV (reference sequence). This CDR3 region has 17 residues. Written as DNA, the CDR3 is TGTGCCAGCAGTCCAAGGACAGGGACCTTCTCTGGAAACACCATATATTTT. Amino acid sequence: CASSPRTGTFSGNTIYF.

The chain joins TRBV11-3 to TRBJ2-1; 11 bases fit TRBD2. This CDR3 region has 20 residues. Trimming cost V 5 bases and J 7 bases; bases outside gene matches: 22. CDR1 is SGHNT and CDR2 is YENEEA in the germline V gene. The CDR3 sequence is CASSISFWVSGLAEQNEQFF. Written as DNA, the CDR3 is TGTGCCAGCAGCATTAGTTTTTGGGTTTCGGGACTAGCGGAACAGAATGAGCAGTTCTTC.

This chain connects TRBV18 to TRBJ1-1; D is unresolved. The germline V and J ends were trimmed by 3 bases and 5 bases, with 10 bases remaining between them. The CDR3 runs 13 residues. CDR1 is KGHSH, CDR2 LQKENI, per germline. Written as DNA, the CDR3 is TGTGCCAGCTCACCGGATAGACGGACTGAAGCTTTCTTT. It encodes CASSPDRRTEAFF.

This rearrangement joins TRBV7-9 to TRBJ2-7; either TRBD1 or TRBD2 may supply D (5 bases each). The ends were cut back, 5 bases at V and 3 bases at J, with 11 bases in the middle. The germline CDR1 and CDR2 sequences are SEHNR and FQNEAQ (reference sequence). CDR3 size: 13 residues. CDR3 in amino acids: CASSPAGGYEQYF. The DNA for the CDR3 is TGTGCCAGCAGCCCTGCTGGGGGCTACGAGCAGTACTTC.

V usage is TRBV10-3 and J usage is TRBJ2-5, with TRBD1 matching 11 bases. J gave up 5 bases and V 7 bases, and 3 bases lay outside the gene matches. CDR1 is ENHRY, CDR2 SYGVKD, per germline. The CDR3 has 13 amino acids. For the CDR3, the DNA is TGTGCCATCAACGGACAGGGGGCTGAGACCCAGTACTTC. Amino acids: CAINGQGAETQYF.

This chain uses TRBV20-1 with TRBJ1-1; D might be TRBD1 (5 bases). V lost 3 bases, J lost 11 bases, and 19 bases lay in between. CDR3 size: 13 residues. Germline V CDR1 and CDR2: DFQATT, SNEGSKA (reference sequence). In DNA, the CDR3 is TGCAGTGCTAGTATGGTTGGCAGGGTCACGGCTTTCTTT. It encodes CSASMVGRVTAFF.